The source of this TCR beta chain is a study of tumor and adjacent non-tumor tissue in lung cancer. For the study at large: On average, productive TCRbeta reads reached some 4.4 million per sample. Study-wide findings and caveats: Tumor tissue had significantly higher TCR diversity than normal lung. Normal lung showed higher cumulative top 100 clone frequency than tumor.

The template was RNA from unsorted bulk tissue. Newly diagnosed lung cancer patients had thoracic surgery in China, August–November 2014, without prior chemotherapy. TCRbeta libraries were built with three rounds of nested PCR, modified from ARM-PCR. TCRdb redid the calling of the multiplex PCR reads with MiXCR, one entry per CDR3 protein. The sample gives 65,000 to 90,000 distinct CDR3 sequences, less than 75% of which show up once; over 9.5% is in the top ten. V was pared by 6 bases and J by 16 bases, with 19 bases between. The CDR3 extends over 12 amino acids. A word on this clonotype: Its antigen is not identified.

The chain has TRBV12-3 or TRBV12-4 and TRBJ2-1; D gene uncertain. Source material: lung tumor tissue. The clonotype originates from a woman between 65 and 79 years old with non-small cell lung cancer. The CDR3 DNA sequence: TGTGCCAGCAGACGACCGATATCGAATCCATTCTTC. Protein: CASRRPISNPFF.